This TCR beta chain was recorded in a study of T cells in localized non-small cell lung cancer (dated by TCRdb to 2018 to 2021). A note on the overall study: Comparing tumors with uninvolved tumor-adjacent lungs, the study looked at the T cell repertoires of about 240 patients with early-stage NSCLC. NSCLC patients had a mean age of around 61 years, and more than 120 were male and more than 90 female. The cohort comprised around 240 treatment-naïve NSCLC patients with resected, localized lung tumors.

Inclusive of the bounding cysteine and phenylalanine, the CDR3 is 16 residues long. The entry retains the CDR3 DNA only, 48 bases that are in frame from base 1. CDR1 and CDR2 were assigned from the germline V gene as KGHSH and LQKENI. Unmatched junction bases come to 11, with V trimmed by 3 bases and J by 6 bases. TCR beta CDR3 regions were sequenced from DNA using the immunoSEQ Assay. In the source study's methods: T cell density was computed as TCR beta template counts normalized to usable DNA estimated by amplifying housekeeping genes. The preseqR package was used to estimate richness by extrapolating to 400,000 templates for PBMC samples and to 120,000 templates for tissue samples. Clonality was calculated as one minus Pielou's evenness. Tissue-enriched TCRs were identified by differential abundance testing using productive amino-acid clonotypes, minimum total count 5 and alpha 0.1. The Jaccard Index and the Morisita Overlap Index were used to measure how much the repertoires overlapped between compartments. TCR beta CDR3s were clustered by GLIPH together with public tetramer-defined viral CDR3s, and at least three viral sequences plus V-gene enrichment were required for viral motifs. Sourced from immuneACCESS, this table was stored by TCRdb with only in-frame sequences that have V and J called. A share of the clones is absent; for the studies checked, an unresolved V gene accounts for under half, and the remainder has no known explanation. V and J calls and clone size come straight from that table; D and trimming were deduced from the DNA. In all, the sample holds around 40,000 clones, and roughly 90% of those were seen once. Roughly 2.7% of the sample goes to the ten largest clones.

Of note for this clone: What antigen it recognizes has not been identified. Base qualities are not at hand, and no much larger clone is one base apart.

At diagnosis, tumor, uninvolved tumor-adjacent lung and peripheral blood were collected and then preserved as a mix of FFPE and fresh-frozen material. For TCR repertoire profiling, the blood samples were analyzed as peripheral blood mononuclear cells. The research as a whole found: A median of roughly 60 of the top 100 tumor clones were detected in paired uninvolved adjacent lung, and 28 of these tumor clones were also found among the top 100 clones of the paired uninvolved adjacent lung. Longer overall survival was associated with higher blood T cell density, whereas shorter survival was associated with higher adjacent-lung clonality. Because of the exploratory design, TCR variables were selected using unadjusted p-values without false-discovery rate correction. Because multi-region sequencing of the tumors was not done, intratumor heterogeneity could not be ruled out. The highest T cell clonality was observed in uninvolved tumor-adjacent lung, where clonality exceeded that of tumor, suggesting that antigenic responses were more focused in uninvolved tumor-adjacent lung.

The sequence was collected from a female donor older than 55 with stage I squamous cell lung carcinoma. This specimen consisted of peripheral blood, obtained before any cancer treatment. Here the chain combines TRBV18 and TRBJ2-7; the junction holds 10 bases that match TRBD2. The CDR3 reads CASSPTQREGPTEQYF. The DNA is TGTGCCAGCTCACCGACTCAGCGGGAGGGCCCTACCGAGCAGTACTTC.